This T cell receptor (beta chain) stems from a study of control samples from healthy donors and cancer patients. Generated by immunoSEQ multiplex PCR, the TCRdb table keeps only in-frame clones and is missing some. This sample has 150,000 to 200,000 clones; about 91% occur once, and the top ten carry around 5%. The CDR3 is made up of 14 amino acids. From germline, CDR1 is MDHEN and CDR2 SYDVKM. V was clipped by 6 bases and J by 1 base, with 13 bases between them. Sequencing input: blood. The genes are TRBV28 and TRBJ2-7; D not certain. The sequence was obtained from a woman aged 30 to 39 in good health. The CDR3 loop reads CASSQHEPSYEQYF. The DNA of the CDR3 is TGTGCCAGCAGCCAACACGAGCCTTCCTACGAGCAGTACTTC.